The 3 T cell receptor beta chains below all came from one sample that was sequenced in a study of T cells in Graves' hyperthyroidism and ophthalmopathy. The CDR3 regions of TCR beta were amplified from RNA transcripts. The study used the HTBI primer set for a first-round RT-PCR of the TCR CDR3. MiXCR was run by TCRdb on the multiplex PCR reads, yielding one entry per CDR3 protein. The sample includes approximately 600,000 distinct CDR3 sequences, over 12% seen only once; the top ten take over 6%. What was sequenced was blood. Source of these receptors: a woman aged 18-29 years with Graves' ophthalmopathy.

This clonotype was observed at least ten times. The chain is built from TRBV27 and TRBJ1-1; no reliable D call. Germline V gives CDR1 MNHEY, CDR2 SMNVEV (reference sequence). This CDR3 has 13 amino acids. V was pared by 3 bases and J by 0 bases, with 5 bases between. This chain's CDR3 is CASSFTLNTEAFF. In DNA, the CDR3 is TGTGCCAGCAGTTTTACCTTGAACACTGAAGCTTTCTTT.

This clonotype was recorded only once. CDR3 sequence: CASSHTGTGHSSSGNTIYF. The CDR3 region has the DNA TGCGCCAGCAGCCATACCGGGACAGGGCACTCCAGCTCTGGAAACACCATATATTTT. The chain combines TRBV4-1 with TRBJ1-3, with TRBD1 matching over 9 bases. J lost 0 bases, V lost 3 bases, and 12 bases had no gene match. The CDR3 is made up of 19 amino acids. The germline CDR1 and CDR2 sequences are MGHRA and YSYEKL.

The table lists this clonotype with many counts. The chain recombines TRBV28 with TRBJ1-1, with D unclear. Germline CDR1 MDHEN, CDR2 SYDVKM. CDR3 length: 12 amino acids. The V end lost 7 bases, the J end lost 2 bases, and 8 bases lay between the germline ends. The CDR3 DNA is TGTGCCAGCATACCCGGTAACACTGAAGCTTTCTTT. Translated: CASIPGNTEAFF.